These T cell receptor beta chains were read from a single sample in a study of vaccination and CD4 T cells after COVID-19. TCRdb reprocessed the PCR reads via MiXCR and lists one record per CDR3 protein. This table holds about 15,000 distinct CDR3 sequences, about 64% found once. For these receptors, no antigen is known. The sample taken for sequencing was CD4+ T cells from blood, cultured in vitro. These receptors originate from a human donor who had recovered from COVID-19. CDR3s include the opening cysteine and the closing phenylalanine or tryptophan. The D gene is left open where the match is weak. Clone sizes are given selectively: once, few, many, or a class where the clone is expanded.

v_call: TRBV7-2
j_call: TRBJ2-3
d_call: NA
clone_size: few
cdr3_aa: CASSLGAGGRVETQYF
cdr3_nt: TGTGCCAGCAGCTTAGGGGCGGGTGGCCGAGTCGAGACGCAGTATTTT

v_call: TRBV5-5
j_call: TRBJ2-5
d_call: TRBD1
clone_size: NA
cdr3_aa: CASSPGTAETQYF
cdr3_nt: TGTGCCAGCAGCCCAGGGACAGCGGAGACCCAGTACTTC

v_call: TRBV6-1
j_call: TRBJ1-2
d_call: TRBD1
clone_size: NA
cdr3_aa: CASSQIGQGYGYTF
cdr3_nt: TGTGCCAGCAGTCAAATCGGACAGGGCTATGGCTACACCTTC

v_call: TRBV11-2
j_call: TRBJ1-5
d_call: NA
clone_size: NA
cdr3_aa: CASSHGYNQPQHF
cdr3_nt: TGTGCCAGCAGCCATGGGTATAATCAGCCCCAGCATTTT

v_call: TRBV5-5
j_call: TRBJ2-3
d_call: TRBD2
clone_size: NA
cdr3_aa: CASSLVGASGSFDTQYF
cdr3_nt: TGTGCCAGCAGCTTGGTTGGGGCTAGCGGGAGTTTTGATACGCAGTATTTT

v_call: TRBV18
j_call: TRBJ1-6
d_call: TRBD1
clone_size: few
cdr3_aa: CASSQDRGFSPLHF
cdr3_nt: TGTGCCAGCTCTCAGGACAGGGGGTTTTCACCCCTCCACTTT

v_call: TRBV7-2
j_call: TRBJ2-1
d_call: TRBD2
clone_size: NA
cdr3_aa: CASSSRGAGGDNEQFF
cdr3_nt: TGTGCCAGCAGCTCCAGGGGAGCGGGAGGCGACAATGAGCAGTTCTTC

v_call: TRBV3-1
j_call: TRBJ1-1
d_call: NA
clone_size: NA
cdr3_aa: CASSLVGDTEAFF
cdr3_nt: TGTGCCAGCAGCCTTGTAGGAGACACTGAAGCTTTCTTT

v_call: TRBV10-1
j_call: TRBJ2-1
d_call: TRBD1
clone_size: NA
cdr3_aa: CASSLTGGNEQFF
cdr3_nt: TGCGCCAGCAGCTTGACAGGGGGGAATGAGCAGTTCTTC

v_call: TRBV29-1
j_call: TRBJ2-3
d_call: NA
clone_size: large
cdr3_aa: CSVSNLAEYTDTQYF
cdr3_nt: TGCAGCGTTTCAAACCTAGCAGAATACACAGATACGCAGTATTTT

v_call: TRBV6-5
j_call: TRBJ1-5
d_call: NA
clone_size: NA
cdr3_aa: CASSFRLGNSNQPQHF
cdr3_nt: TGTGCCAGCAGTTTCCGACTTGGAAATAGCAATCAGCCCCAGCATTTT

v_call: TRBV4-1
j_call: TRBJ1-2
d_call: NA
clone_size: few
cdr3_aa: CASSQLLAGHRGGYTF
cdr3_nt: TGCGCCAGCAGCCAACTCCTTGCAGGGCATAGAGGTGGCTACACCTTC

v_call: TRBV7-9
j_call: TRBJ1-5
d_call: TRBD1
clone_size: NA
cdr3_aa: CASSLGRQGPQPQHF
cdr3_nt: TGTGCCAGCAGCTTAGGCAGACAGGGGCCTCAGCCCCAGCATTTT

v_call: TRBV20-1
j_call: TRBJ1-5
d_call: TRBD1
clone_size: NA
cdr3_aa: CSARDGTGLQSNQPQHF
cdr3_nt: TGCAGTGCTAGAGACGGGACAGGGCTACAAAGCAATCAGCCCCAGCATTTT

v_call: TRBV7-2
j_call: TRBJ2-3
d_call: NA
clone_size: few
cdr3_aa: CASSLGTDTQYF
cdr3_nt: TGTGCCAGCAGCTTAGGAACAGATACGCAGTATTTT

v_call: TRBV12-3/TRBV12-4
j_call: TRBJ1-2
d_call: NA
clone_size: once
cdr3_aa: CASSLPGDYGYTF
cdr3_nt: TGTGCCAGCAGTTTGCCAGGCGACTATGGCTACACCTTC

v_call: TRBV11-1
j_call: TRBJ2-7
d_call: TRBD1
clone_size: NA
cdr3_aa: CASSAAGTGSYEQYF
cdr3_nt: TGTGCCAGCAGCGCAGCCGGGACAGGATCCTACGAGCAGTACTTC

v_call: TRBV6-4
j_call: TRBJ2-2
d_call: NA
clone_size: NA
cdr3_aa: CASSDQWNTGELFF
cdr3_nt: TGTGCCAGCAGTGACCAGTGGAACACCGGGGAGCTGTTTTTT

v_call: TRBV5-1
j_call: TRBJ1-1
d_call: NA
clone_size: NA
cdr3_aa: CASSLRETGIAEAFF
cdr3_nt: TGCGCCAGCAGCCTTAGAGAAACAGGGATCGCTGAAGCTTTCTTT

v_call: TRBV6-1
j_call: TRBJ1-6
d_call: NA
clone_size: NA
cdr3_aa: CASSSRQSLGNSPLHF
cdr3_nt: TGTGCCAGCAGCTCCAGACAGTCCCTGGGGAATTCACCCCTCCACTTT

v_call: TRBV27
j_call: TRBJ2-5
d_call: NA
clone_size: few
cdr3_aa: CASSLWRSETQYF
cdr3_nt: TGTGCCAGCAGTTTATGGCGAAGCGAGACCCAGTACTTC

v_call: TRBV15
j_call: TRBJ2-3
d_call: NA
clone_size: NA
cdr3_aa: CATSRREDTQYF
cdr3_nt: TGTGCCACCAGCCGGAGGGAGGATACGCAGTATTTT

v_call: TRBV4-1
j_call: TRBJ1-1
d_call: NA
clone_size: NA
cdr3_aa: CASSPRVLRNTEAFF
cdr3_nt: TGCGCCAGCAGCCCTCGTGTCCTGAGGAACACTGAAGCTTTCTTT

v_call: TRBV12-3/TRBV12-4
j_call: TRBJ2-7
d_call: NA
clone_size: NA
cdr3_aa: CASSPHPYEQYF
cdr3_nt: TGCGCCAGCAGCCCCCACCCCTACGAGCAGTACTTC

v_call: TRBV7-8
j_call: TRBJ2-7
d_call: NA
clone_size: once
cdr3_aa: CASSLGPWGYEQYF
cdr3_nt: TGTGCCAGCAGCTTAGGGCCCTGGGGGTACGAGCAGTACTTC

v_call: TRBV11-2
j_call: TRBJ1-6
d_call: NA
clone_size: medium-sized
cdr3_aa: CASSLWGNSPLHF
cdr3_nt: TGTGCCAGCAGCTTATGGGGGAATTCACCCCTCCACTTT

v_call: TRBV19
j_call: TRBJ1-5
d_call: NA
clone_size: few
cdr3_aa: CASSRGVPGNQPQHF
cdr3_nt: TGTGCCAGTAGTCGAGGTGTGCCCGGCAATCAGCCCCAGCATTTT

v_call: TRBV11-2
j_call: TRBJ1-5
d_call: NA
clone_size: NA
cdr3_aa: CASSLLEDQPQHF
cdr3_nt: TGTGCCAGCAGCTTACTCGAGGATCAGCCCCAGCATTTT

v_call: TRBV18
j_call: TRBJ1-1
d_call: TRBD1
clone_size: NA
cdr3_aa: CASSGQGNTEAFF
cdr3_nt: TGTGCCAGCTCAGGACAGGGGAACACTGAAGCTTTCTTT

v_call: TRBV20-1
j_call: TRBJ2-5
d_call: TRBD2
clone_size: NA
cdr3_aa: CSSDPSGREETQYF
cdr3_nt: TGCAGTTCAGACCCCAGCGGGAGGGAAGAGACCCAGTACTTC

v_call: TRBV10-1
j_call: TRBJ1-6
d_call: TRBD1
clone_size: NA
cdr3_aa: CASARTGDYNSPLHF
cdr3_nt: TGCGCCAGCGCCCGGACAGGGGATTATAATTCACCCCTCCACTTT

v_call: TRBV7-2
j_call: TRBJ2-7
d_call: NA
clone_size: few
cdr3_aa: CASSPAYEQYF
cdr3_nt: TGTGCCAGCAGCCCCGCCTACGAGCAGTACTTC

v_call: TRBV7-8
j_call: TRBJ2-7
d_call: NA
clone_size: NA
cdr3_aa: CASSLVQGSYEQYF
cdr3_nt: TGTGCCAGCAGCTTAGTCCAGGGTAGCTACGAGCAGTACTTC

v_call: TRBV1
j_call: TRBJ2-1
d_call: NA
clone_size: NA
cdr3_aa: CTSRLAGYGEQFF
cdr3_nt: TGCACCAGCAGGTTAGCGGGATATGGCGAGCAGTTCTTC

v_call: TRBV6-1
j_call: TRBJ1-2
d_call: NA
clone_size: NA
cdr3_aa: CASRPWGGIGSYGYTF
cdr3_nt: TGTGCCAGCAGGCCCTGGGGGGGTATTGGGAGCTATGGCTACACCTTC

v_call: TRBV19
j_call: TRBJ1-1
d_call: NA
clone_size: NA
cdr3_aa: CASSIGRRDTEAFF
cdr3_nt: TGTGCCAGTAGTATCGGCCGTCGGGACACTGAAGCTTTCTTT

v_call: TRBV7-9
j_call: TRBJ1-1
d_call: NA
clone_size: few
cdr3_aa: CASSARGSGTEAFF
cdr3_nt: TGTGCCAGCAGCGCCAGGGGTTCAGGAACTGAAGCTTTCTTT

v_call: TRBV5-1
j_call: TRBJ2-7
d_call: TRBD2
clone_size: NA
cdr3_aa: CASSLKTSGSYEAQYF
cdr3_nt: TGCGCCAGCAGCTTGAAAACTAGCGGGAGTTACGAGGCCCAGTACTTC

v_call: TRBV20-1
j_call: TRBJ2-1
d_call: TRBD2
clone_size: NA
cdr3_aa: CSARAGGPGNEQFF
cdr3_nt: TGCAGTGCTAGGGCGGGAGGTCCTGGGAATGAGCAGTTCTTC

v_call: TRBV19
j_call: TRBJ2-5
d_call: NA
clone_size: NA
cdr3_aa: CASSIGYQETQYF
cdr3_nt: TGTGCCAGTAGTATCGGGTACCAAGAGACCCAGTACTTC

v_call: TRBV6-1
j_call: TRBJ1-2
d_call: NA
clone_size: large
cdr3_aa: CASSEAYRRPQGYTF
cdr3_nt: TGTGCCAGCAGTGAAGCGTATAGGCGGCCCCAGGGCTACACCTTC

v_call: TRBV6-1
j_call: TRBJ1-3
d_call: NA
clone_size: NA
cdr3_aa: CASKGGLLLNSGNTIYF
cdr3_nt: TGTGCCAGCAAGGGGGGCCTACTACTTAACTCTGGAAACACCATATATTTT

v_call: TRBV20-1
j_call: TRBJ2-1
d_call: TRBD1
clone_size: NA
cdr3_aa: CSARAYSGGPYNEQFF
cdr3_nt: TGCAGTGCTAGAGCTTATTCAGGGGGCCCGTACAATGAGCAGTTCTTC

v_call: TRBV5-1
j_call: TRBJ1-2
d_call: TRBD1
clone_size: NA
cdr3_aa: CASSSGTGHTNYGYTF
cdr3_nt: TGCGCCAGCAGCTCCGGGACAGGGCATACTAACTATGGCTACACCTTC

v_call: TRBV20-1
j_call: TRBJ1-5
d_call: NA
clone_size: NA
cdr3_aa: CSAVIRAGNQPQHF
cdr3_nt: TGCAGTGCAGTCATCAGGGCGGGCAATCAGCCCCAGCATTTT

v_call: TRBV20-1
j_call: TRBJ2-1
d_call: TRBD1
clone_size: NA
cdr3_aa: CSARPLDRVTYNEQFF
cdr3_nt: TGCAGTGCTAGACCCCTAGACAGGGTGACCTACAATGAGCAGTTCTTC

v_call: TRBV5-1
j_call: TRBJ2-2
d_call: NA
clone_size: NA
cdr3_aa: CASSPTTTTGELFF
cdr3_nt: TGCGCCAGCAGTCCTACCACGACCACCGGGGAGCTGTTTTTT

v_call: TRBV4-3
j_call: TRBJ2-2
d_call: TRBD2
clone_size: NA
cdr3_aa: CASSQGLAGSANTGELFF
cdr3_nt: TGCGCCAGCAGCCAGGGACTAGCGGGTTCCGCGAACACCGGGGAGCTGTTTTTT

v_call: TRBV6-2/TRBV6-3
j_call: TRBJ2-7
d_call: NA
clone_size: few
cdr3_aa: CASSYFPGRPYYEQYF
cdr3_nt: TGTGCCAGCAGTTACTTTCCGGGACGGCCTTACTACGAGCAGTACTTC